Here is one TCR beta chain with its context. Its antigen remains unidentified. It was with 60 Vbeta and 13 Jbeta primers that the PCR ran. Sequencing was performed with immunoSEQ multiplex PCR; in TCRdb, only in-frame clones are kept and a portion is missing. The sample has about 140,000 clones; about three quarters are singletons. This entry belongs to a study of cytomegalovirus exposure and HLA in healthy donors. Study at large: A data release that came early held tens of millions of unique TCRs from HLA-typed donors. Study-level results: For TCR beta chains, V- and J-gene trimming was later linked to a missense DCLRE1C variant. Researchers catalogued roughly 150 TCR beta chains as cytomegalovirus-associated. Available immune exposure information covered CMV serostatus only.

Specimen: PBMCs. The TCR sequence derives from a middle-aged man in good health and CMV-seropositive.

The DNA for the CDR3 is TGTGCCAGATGGGAGGGGCGGATGTCTTATGGCTACACCTTC. Amino acids: CARWEGRMSYGYTF. The J gene is TRBJ1-2, the V gene TRBV6-4; tentative D call: TRBD1 (5 bases). CDR1 and CDR2 (germline): MRHNA, SNTAGT. The ends were cut back, 9 bases at V and 5 bases at J, with 19 bases in the middle. The length of the CDR3 is 14 residues.